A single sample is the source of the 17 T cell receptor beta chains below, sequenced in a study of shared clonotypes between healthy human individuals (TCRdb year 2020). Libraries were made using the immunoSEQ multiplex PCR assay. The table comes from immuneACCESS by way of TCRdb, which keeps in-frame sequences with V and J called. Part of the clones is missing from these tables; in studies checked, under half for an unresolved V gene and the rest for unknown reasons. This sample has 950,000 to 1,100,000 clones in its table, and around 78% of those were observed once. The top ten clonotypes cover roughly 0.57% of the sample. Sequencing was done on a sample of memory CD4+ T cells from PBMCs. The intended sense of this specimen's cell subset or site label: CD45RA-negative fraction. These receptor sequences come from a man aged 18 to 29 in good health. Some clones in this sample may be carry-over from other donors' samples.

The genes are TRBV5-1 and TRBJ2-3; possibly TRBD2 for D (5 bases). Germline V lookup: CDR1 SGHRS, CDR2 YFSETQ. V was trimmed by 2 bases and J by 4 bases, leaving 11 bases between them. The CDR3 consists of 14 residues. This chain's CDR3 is CASSFRTPPDTQYF. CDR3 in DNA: TGCGCCAGCAGCTTCCGGACTCCCCCAGATACGCAGTATTTT.

CDR3 region: CASSPQGYPEAFF. CDR3 DNA: TGTGCCAGCTCACCACAGGGTTACCCTGAAGCTTTCTTT. The chain is built from TRBV18 and TRBJ1-1; D uncertain. With 1 base removed from V and 6 bases from J, the gap between germline ends came to 9 bases. The germline CDR1 and CDR2 sequences are KGHSH and LQKENI. This CDR3 is 13 amino acids long.

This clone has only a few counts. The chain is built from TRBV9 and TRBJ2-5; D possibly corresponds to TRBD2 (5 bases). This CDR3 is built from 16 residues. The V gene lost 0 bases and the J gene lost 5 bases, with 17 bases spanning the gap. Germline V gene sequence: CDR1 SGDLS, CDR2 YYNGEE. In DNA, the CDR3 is TGTGCCAGCAGCGTAGAGGGTAGCGTACGCTCGGAGACCCAGTACTTC. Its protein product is CASSVEGSVRSETQYF.

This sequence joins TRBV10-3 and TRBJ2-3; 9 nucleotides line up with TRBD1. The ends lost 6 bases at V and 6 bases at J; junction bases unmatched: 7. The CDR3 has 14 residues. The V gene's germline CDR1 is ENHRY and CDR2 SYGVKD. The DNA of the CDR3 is TGTGCCATCAGCCTAGGACAGGGGTCTGATACGCAGTATTTT. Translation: CAISLGQGSDTQYF.

The CDR3: CASSLRIVGELFF. CDR3 DNA: TGTGCCAGCAGCTTGAGGATTGTCGGGGAGCTGTTTTTT. The chain carries TRBV5-4 and TRBJ2-2; D gene uncertain. V was trimmed by 1 base and J by 7 bases, leaving 8 bases between them. Per germline, CDR1 SGHNT and CDR2 YYREEE (reference sequence). CDR3 size: 13 residues.

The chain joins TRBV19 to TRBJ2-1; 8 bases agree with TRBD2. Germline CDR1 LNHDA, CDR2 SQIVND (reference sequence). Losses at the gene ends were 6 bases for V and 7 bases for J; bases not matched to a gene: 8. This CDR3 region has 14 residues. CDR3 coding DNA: TGTGCCAGTAGCCTAGCGGGCCGCAGGAATGAGCAGTTCTTC. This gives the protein CASSLAGRRNEQFF.

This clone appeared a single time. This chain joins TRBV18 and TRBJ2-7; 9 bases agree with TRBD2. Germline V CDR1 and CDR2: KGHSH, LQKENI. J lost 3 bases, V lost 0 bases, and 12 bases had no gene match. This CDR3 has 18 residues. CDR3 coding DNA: TGTGCCAGCTCACCACCTAGCGGGAGAACAAAAAGGAGCTACGAGCAGTACTTC. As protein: CASSPPSGRTKRSYEQYF.

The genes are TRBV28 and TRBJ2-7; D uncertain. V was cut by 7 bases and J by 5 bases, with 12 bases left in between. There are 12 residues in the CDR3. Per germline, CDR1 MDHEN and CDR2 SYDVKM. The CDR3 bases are TGTGCCAGCAACAAAAGGATGGACGAGCAGTACTTC. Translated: CASNKRMDEQYF.

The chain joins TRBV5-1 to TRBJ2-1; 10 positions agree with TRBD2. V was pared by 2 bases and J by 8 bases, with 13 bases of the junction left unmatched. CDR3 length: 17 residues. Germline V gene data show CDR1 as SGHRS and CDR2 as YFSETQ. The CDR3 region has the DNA TGCGCCAGCAGCTTAAGGGCTAGCGGGAGAAGGAGCTATGAGCAGTTCTTC. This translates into CASSLRASGRRSYEQFF.

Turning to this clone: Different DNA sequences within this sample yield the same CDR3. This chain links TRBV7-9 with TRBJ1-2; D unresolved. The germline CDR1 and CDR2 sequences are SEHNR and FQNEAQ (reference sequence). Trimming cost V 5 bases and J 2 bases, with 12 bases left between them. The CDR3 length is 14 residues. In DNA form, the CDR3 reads TGTGCCAGCAGCCCTCGGACGGGGAACTATGGCTACACCTTC. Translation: CASSPRTGNYGYTF.

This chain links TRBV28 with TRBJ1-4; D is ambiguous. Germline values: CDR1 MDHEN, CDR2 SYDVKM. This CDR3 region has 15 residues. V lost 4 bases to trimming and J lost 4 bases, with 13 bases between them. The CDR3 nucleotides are TGTGCCAGCAGTTCAGGTGGCGGGAATAATGAAAAACTGTTTTTT. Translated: CASSSGGGNNEKLFF.

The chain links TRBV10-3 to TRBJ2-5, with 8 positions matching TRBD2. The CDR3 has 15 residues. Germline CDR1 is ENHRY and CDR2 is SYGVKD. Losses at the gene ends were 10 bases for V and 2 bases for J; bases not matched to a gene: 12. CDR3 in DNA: TGTGCCACCGGTAGCGGGATCGGCCCACAAGAGACCCAGTACTTC. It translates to CATGSGIGPQETQYF.

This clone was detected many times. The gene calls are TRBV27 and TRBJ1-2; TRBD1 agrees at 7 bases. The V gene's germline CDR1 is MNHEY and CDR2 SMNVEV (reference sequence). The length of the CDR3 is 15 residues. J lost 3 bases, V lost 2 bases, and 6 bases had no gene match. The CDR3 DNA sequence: TGTGCCAGCAGTTTAACCGGGGACAGTTACTATGGCTACACCTTC. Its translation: CASSLTGDSYYGYTF.

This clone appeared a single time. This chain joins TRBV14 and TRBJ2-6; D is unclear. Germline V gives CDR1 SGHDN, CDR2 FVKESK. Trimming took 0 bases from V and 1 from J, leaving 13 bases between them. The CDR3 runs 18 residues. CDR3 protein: CASSQDWVYGSGANVLTF. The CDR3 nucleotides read TGTGCCAGCAGCCAAGATTGGGTTTATGGGTCTGGGGCCAACGTCCTGACTTTC.

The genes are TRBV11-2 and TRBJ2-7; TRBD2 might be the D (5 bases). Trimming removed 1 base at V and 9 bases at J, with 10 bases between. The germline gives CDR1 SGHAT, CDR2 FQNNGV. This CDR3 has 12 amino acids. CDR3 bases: TGTGCCAGCAGCTTAGGAGCGGATAGGCAGTACTTC. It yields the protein CASSLGADRQYF.

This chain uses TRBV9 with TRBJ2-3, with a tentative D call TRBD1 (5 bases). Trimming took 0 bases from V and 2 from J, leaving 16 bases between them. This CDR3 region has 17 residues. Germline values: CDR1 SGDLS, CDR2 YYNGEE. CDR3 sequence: CASSVATSTGPTDTQYF. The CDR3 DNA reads TGTGCCAGCAGCGTAGCTACGTCCACAGGTCCCACAGATACGCAGTATTTT.

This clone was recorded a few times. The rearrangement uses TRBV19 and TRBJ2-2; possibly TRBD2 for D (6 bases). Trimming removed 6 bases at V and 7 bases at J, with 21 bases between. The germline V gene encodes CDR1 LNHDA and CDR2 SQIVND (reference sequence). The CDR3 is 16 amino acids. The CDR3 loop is CASRPSLGGVYGELFF. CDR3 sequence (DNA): TGTGCCAGTAGGCCTTCGTTGGGCGGGGTTTACGGGGAGCTGTTTTTT.